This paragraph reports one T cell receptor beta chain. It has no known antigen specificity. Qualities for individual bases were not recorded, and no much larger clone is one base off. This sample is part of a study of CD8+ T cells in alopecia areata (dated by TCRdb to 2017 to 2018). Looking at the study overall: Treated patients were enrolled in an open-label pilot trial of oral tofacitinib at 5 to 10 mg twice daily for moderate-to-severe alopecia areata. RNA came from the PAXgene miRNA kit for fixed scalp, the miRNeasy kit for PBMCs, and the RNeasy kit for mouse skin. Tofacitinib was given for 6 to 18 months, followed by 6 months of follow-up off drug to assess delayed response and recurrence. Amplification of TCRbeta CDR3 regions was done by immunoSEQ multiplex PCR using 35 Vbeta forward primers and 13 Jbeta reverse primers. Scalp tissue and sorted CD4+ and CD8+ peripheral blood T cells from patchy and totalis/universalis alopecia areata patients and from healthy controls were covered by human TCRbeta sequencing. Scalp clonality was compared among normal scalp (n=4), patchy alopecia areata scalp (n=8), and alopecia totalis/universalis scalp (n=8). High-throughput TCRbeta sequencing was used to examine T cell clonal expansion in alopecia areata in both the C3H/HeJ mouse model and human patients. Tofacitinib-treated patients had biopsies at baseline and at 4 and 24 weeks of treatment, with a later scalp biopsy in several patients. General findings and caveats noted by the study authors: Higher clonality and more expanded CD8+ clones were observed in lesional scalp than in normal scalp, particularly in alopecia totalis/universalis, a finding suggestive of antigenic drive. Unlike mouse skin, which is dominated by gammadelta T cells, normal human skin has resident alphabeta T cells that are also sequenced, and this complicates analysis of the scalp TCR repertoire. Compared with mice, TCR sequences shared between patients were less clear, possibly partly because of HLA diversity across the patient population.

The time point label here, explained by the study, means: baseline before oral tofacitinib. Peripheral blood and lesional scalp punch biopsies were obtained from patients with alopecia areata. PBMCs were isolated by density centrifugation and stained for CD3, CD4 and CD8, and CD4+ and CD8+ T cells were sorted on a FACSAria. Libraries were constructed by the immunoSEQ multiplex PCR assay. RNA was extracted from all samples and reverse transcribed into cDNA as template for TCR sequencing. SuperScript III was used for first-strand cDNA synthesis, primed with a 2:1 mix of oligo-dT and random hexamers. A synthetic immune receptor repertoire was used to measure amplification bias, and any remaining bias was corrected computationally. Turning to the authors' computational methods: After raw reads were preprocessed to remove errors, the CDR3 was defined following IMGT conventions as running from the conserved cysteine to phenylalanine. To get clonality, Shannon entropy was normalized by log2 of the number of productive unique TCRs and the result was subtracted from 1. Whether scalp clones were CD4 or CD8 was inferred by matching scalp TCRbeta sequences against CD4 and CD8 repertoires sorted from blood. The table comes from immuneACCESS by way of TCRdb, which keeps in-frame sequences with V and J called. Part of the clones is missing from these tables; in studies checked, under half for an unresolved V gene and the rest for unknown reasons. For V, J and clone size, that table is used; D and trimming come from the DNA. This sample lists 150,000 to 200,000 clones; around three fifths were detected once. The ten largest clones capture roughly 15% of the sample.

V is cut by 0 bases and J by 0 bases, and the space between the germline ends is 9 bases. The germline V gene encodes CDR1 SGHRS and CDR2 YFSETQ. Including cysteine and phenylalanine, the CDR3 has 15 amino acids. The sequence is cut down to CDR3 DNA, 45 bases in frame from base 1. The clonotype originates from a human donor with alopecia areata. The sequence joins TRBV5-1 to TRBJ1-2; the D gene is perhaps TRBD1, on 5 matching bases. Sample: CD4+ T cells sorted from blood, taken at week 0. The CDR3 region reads CASSLVGEANYGYTF. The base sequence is TGCGCCAGCAGCTTGGTGGGGGAAGCTAACTATGGCTACACCTTC. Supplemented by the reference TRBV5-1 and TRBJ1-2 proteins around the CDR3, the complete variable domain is KAGVTQTPRYLIKTRGQQVTLSCSPISGHRSVSWYQQTPGQGLQFLFEYFSETQRNKGNFPGRFSGRQFSNSRSEMNVSTLELGDSALYLCASSLVGEANYGYTFGSGTRLTVV.